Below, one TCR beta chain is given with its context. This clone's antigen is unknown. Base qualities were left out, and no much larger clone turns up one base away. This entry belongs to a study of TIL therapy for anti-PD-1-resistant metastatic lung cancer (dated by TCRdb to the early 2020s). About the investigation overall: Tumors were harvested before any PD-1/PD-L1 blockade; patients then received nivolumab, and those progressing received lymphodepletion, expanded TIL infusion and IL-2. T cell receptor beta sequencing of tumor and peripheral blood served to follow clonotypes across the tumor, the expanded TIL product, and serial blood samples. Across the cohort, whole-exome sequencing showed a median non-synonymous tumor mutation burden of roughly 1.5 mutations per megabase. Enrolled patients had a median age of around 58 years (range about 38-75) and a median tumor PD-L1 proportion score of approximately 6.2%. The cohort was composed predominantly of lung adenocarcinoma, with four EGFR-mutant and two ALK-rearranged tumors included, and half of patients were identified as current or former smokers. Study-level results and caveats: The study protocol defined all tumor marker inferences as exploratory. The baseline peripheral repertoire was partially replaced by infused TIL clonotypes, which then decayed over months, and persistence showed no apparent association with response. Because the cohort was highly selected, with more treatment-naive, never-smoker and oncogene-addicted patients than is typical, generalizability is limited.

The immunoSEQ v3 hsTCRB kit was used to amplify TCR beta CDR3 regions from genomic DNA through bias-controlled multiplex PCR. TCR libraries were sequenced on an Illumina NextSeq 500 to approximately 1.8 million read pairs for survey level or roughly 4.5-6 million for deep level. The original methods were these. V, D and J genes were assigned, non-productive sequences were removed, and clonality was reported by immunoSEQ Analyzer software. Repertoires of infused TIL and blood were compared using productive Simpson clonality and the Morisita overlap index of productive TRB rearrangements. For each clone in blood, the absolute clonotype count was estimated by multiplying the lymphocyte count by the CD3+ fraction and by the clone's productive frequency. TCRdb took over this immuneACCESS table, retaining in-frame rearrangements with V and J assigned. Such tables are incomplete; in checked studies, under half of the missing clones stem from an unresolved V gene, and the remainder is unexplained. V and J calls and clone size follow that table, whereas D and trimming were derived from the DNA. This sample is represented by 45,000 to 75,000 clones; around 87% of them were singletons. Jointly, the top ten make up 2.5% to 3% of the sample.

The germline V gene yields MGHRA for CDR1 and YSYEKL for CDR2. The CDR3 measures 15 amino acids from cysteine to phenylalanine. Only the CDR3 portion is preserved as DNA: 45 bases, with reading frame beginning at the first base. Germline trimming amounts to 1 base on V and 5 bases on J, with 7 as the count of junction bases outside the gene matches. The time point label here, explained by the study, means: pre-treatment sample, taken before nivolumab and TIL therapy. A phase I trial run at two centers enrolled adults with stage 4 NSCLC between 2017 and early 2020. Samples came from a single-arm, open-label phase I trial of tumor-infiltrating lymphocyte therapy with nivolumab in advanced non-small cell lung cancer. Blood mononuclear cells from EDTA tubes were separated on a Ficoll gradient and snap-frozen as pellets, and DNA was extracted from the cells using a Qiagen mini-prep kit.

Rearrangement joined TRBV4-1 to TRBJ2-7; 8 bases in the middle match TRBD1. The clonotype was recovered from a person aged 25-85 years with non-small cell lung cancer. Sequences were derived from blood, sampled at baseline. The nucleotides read TGCGCCAGCAGCCAAGTGTGGACAGGGCGAGACGAGCAGTACTTC. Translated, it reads CASSQVWTGRDEQYF.